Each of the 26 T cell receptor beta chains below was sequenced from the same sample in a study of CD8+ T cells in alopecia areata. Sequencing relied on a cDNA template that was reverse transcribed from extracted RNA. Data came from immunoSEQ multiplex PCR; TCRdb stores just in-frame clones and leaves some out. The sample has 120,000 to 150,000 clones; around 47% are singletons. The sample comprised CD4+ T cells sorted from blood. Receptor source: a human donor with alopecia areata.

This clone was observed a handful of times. The CDR3 reads CSVRGASGSGIQYF. As DNA, the CDR3 is TGCAGCGTTCGGGGCGCGAGTGGATCAGGCATTCAGTACTTC. The chain joins TRBV29-1 to TRBJ2-4; D is possibly TRBD1 or TRBD2 (5 bases each). The CDR3 spans 14 residues. Trimming pared 5 bases from V and 9 bases from J, leaving 20 bases between. CDR1 is SQVTM, CDR2 ANQGSEA, per germline.

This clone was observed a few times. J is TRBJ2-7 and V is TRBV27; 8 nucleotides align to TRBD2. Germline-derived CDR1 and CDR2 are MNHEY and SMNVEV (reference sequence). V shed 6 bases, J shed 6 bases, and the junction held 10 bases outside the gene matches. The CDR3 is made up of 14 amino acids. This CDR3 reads CASRLVAGGPEQYF. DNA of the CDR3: TGTGCCAGCAGGCTCGTCGCGGGAGGCCCCGAGCAGTACTTC.

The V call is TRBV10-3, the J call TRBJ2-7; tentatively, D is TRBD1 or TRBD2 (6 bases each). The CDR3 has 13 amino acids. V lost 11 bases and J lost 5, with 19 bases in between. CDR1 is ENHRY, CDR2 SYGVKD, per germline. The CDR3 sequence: CASKTSGGHEQYF. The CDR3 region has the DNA TGTGCCTCGAAAACCTCTGGGGGGCACGAGCAGTACTTC.

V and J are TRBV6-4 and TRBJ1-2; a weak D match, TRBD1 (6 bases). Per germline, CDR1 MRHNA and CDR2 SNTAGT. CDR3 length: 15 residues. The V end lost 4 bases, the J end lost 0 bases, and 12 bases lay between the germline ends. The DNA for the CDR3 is TGTGCCAGCAGTGGCGGACAGCGATCTAACTATGGCTACACCTTC. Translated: CASSGGQRSNYGYTF.

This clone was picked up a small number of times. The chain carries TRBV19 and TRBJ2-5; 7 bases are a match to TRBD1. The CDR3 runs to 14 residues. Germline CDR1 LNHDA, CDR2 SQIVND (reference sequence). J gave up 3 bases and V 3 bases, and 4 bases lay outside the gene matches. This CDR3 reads CASSIWGTEETQYF. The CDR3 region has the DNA TGTGCCAGTAGTATCTGGGGGACAGAAGAGACCCAGTACTTC.

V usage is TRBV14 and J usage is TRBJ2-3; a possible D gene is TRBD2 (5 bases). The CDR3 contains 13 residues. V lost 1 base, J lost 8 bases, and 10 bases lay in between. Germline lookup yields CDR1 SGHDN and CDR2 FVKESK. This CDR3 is CASSQGTSSTQYF. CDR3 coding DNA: TGTGCCAGCAGCCAAGGGACTTCCTCTACGCAGTATTTT.

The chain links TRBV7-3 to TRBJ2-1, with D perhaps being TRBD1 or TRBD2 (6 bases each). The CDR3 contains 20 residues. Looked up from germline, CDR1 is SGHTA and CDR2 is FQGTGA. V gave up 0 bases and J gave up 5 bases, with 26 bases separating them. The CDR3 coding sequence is TGTGCCAGCAGCTTAACGGTCGGGTTTCGGGGGCCGATCGCTAACAATGAGCAGTTCTTC. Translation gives CASSLTVGFRGPIANNEQFF. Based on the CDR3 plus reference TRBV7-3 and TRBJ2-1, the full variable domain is GAGVSQTPSNKVTEKGKYVELRCDPISGHTALYWYRQSLGQGPEFLIYFQGTGAADDSGLPNDRFFAVRPEGSVSTLKIQRTERGDSAVYLCASSLTVGFRGPIANNEQFFGPGTRLTVL.

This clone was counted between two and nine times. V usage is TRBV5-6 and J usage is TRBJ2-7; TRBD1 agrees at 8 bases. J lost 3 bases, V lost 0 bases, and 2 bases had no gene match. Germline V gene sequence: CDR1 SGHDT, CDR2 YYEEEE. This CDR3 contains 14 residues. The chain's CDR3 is CASSLGTGFYEQYF. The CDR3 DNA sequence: TGTGCCAGCAGCTTGGGGACAGGGTTCTACGAGCAGTACTTC.

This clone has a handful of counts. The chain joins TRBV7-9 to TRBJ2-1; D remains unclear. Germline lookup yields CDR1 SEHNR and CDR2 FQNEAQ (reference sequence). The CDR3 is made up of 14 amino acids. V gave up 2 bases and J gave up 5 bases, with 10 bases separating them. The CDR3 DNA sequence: TGTGCCAGCAGCTTAATAGGACGCAACAATGAGCAGTTCTTC. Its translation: CASSLIGRNNEQFF.

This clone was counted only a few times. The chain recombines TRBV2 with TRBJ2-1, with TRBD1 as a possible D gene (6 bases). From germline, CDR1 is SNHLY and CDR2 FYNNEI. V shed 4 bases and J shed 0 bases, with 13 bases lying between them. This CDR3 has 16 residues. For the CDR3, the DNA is TGTGCCAGCAGTGTTCGACAGGTGAGCTCCTACAATGAGCAGTTCTTC. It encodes CASSVRQVSSYNEQFF.

The CDR3 sequence: CASSLVGGTLAGVLETQYF. CDR3 bases: TGTGCCAGCAGCTTGGTAGGAGGGACACTAGCGGGAGTGTTAGAGACCCAGTACTTC. V and J are TRBV7-8 and TRBJ2-5, with 11 nucleotides matching TRBD2. Germline V gene sequence: CDR1 SGHVS, CDR2 FQNEAQ. Germline trimming cut 3 bases from V and 4 bases from J; bases unmatched to any gene: 16. CDR3 length: 19 residues.

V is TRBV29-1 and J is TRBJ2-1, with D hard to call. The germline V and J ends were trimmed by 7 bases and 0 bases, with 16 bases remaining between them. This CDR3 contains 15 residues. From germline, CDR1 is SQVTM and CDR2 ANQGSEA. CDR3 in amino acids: CSASGGPGSYNEQFF. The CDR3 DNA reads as TGCAGCGCCTCCGGTGGACCCGGCTCCTACAATGAGCAGTTCTTC.

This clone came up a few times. This chain's CDR3 is CASTRGDSSFEAFF. The CDR3 DNA follows: TGCGCCAGCACCAGAGGGGACAGCTCCTTTGAAGCTTTCTTT. This sequence joins TRBV5-1 and TRBJ1-1; TRBD1 aligns across 7 bases. Germline V gene lookup returns CDR1 SGHRS and CDR2 YFSETQ. The CDR3 is made up of 14 amino acids. V lost 6 bases and J lost 7; bases outside the gene matches: 12.

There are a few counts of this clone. The CDR3, as DNA: TGTGCCAGCAGTTGGGGGCCGAGTACGCAGTATTTT. Residues: CASSWGPSTQYF. This chain links TRBV28 with TRBJ2-3, with D maybe TRBD1 (6 bases). The CDR3 runs to 12 residues. CDR1 and CDR2 (germline): MDHEN, SYDVKM. V was shortened by 4 bases and J by 8 bases, with 10 bases between the two germline ends. Drawing the rest from reference TRBV28 and TRBJ2-3, the complete variable domain is DVKVTQSSRYLVKRTGEKVFLECVQDMDHENMFWYRQDPGLGLRLIYFSYDVKMKEKGDIPEGYSVSREKKERFSLILESASTNQTSMYLCASSWGPSTQYFGPGTRLTVL.

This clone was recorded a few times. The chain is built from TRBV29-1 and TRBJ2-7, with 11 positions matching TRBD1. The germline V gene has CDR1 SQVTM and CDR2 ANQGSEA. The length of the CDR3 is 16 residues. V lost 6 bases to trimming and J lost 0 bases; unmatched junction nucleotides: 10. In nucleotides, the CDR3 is TGCAGCGTGAGCGGGACAGGGGGAACTAGCTCCTACGAGCAGTACTTC. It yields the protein CSVSGTGGTSSYEQYF.

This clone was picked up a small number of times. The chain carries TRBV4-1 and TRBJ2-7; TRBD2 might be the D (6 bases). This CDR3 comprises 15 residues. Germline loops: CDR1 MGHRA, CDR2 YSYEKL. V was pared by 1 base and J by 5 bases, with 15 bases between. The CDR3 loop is CASSQVGGIGNEQYF. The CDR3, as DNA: TGCGCCAGCAGCCAAGTCGGCGGGATCGGGAACGAGCAGTACTTC.

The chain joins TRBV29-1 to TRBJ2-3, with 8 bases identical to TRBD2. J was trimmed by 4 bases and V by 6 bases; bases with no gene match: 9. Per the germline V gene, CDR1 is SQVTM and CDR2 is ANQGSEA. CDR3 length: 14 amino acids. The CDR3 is CSVEKAGAPDTQYF. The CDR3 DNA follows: TGCAGCGTCGAAAAAGCGGGAGCTCCAGATACGCAGTATTTT.

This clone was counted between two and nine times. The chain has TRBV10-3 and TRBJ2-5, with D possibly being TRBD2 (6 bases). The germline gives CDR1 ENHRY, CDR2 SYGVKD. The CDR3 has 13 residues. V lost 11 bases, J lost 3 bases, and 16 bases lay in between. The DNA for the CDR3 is TGTGCCGTCCGAGAACTAGCCGAAGAGACCCAGTACTTC. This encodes CAVRELAEETQYF.

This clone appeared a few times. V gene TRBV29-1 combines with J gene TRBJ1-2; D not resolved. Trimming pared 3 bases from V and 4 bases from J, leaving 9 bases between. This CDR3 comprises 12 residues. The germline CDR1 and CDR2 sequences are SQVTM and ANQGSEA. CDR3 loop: CSVDFAPYGYTF. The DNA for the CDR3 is TGCAGCGTTGATTTTGCCCCCTATGGCTACACCTTC.

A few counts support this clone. In DNA form, the CDR3 reads TGTGCCAGCCGACTAGCGGGAGCCAATGAGCAGTTCTTC. It codes for CASRLAGANEQFF. The V and J genes are TRBV27 and TRBJ2-1, with 12 bases identical to TRBD2. V shed 8 bases, J shed 6 bases, and the junction held 2 bases outside the gene matches. Germline V lookup: CDR1 MNHEY, CDR2 SMNVEV (reference sequence). CDR3 size: 13 residues.

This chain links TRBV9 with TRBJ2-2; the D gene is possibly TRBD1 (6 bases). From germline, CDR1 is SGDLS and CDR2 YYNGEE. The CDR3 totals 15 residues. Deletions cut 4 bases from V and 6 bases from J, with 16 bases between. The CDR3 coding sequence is TGTGCCAGCAGCTCATGGACAGCTCTTGCCGGGGAGCTGTTTTTT. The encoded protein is CASSSWTALAGELFF.

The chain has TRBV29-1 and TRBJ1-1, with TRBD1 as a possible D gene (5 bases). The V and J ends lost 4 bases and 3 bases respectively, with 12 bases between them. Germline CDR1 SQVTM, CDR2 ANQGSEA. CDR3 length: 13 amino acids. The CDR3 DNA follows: TGCAGCGTTGTCAGGGACCGACACACTGAAGCTTTCTTT. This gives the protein CSVVRDRHTEAFF.

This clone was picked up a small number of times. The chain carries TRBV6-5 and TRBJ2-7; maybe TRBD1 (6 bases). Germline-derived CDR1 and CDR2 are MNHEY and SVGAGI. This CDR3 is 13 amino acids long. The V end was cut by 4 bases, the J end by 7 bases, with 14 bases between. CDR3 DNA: TGTGCCAGCAGTTTCGGCCTAAGGGGGGAGCAGTACTTC. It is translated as CASSFGLRGEQYF.

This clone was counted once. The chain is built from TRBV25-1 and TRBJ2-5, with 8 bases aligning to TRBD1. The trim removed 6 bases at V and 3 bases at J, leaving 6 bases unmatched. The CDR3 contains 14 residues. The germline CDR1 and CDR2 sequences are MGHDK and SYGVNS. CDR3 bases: TGTGCCAGCAGGAGACAGGGGTTCGAAGAGACCCAGTACTTC. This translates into CASRRQGFEETQYF.

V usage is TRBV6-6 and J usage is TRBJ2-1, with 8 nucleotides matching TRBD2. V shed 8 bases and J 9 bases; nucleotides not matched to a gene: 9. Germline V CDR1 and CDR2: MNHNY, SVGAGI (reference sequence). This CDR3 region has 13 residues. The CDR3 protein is CASFAGGSSEQFF. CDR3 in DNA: TGTGCCAGCTTTGCGGGAGGTTCTAGTGAGCAGTTCTTC.

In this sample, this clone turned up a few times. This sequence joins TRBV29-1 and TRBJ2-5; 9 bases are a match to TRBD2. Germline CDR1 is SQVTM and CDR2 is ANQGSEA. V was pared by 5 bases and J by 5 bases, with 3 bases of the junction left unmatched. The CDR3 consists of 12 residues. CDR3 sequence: CSVLAGAETQYF. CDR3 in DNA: TGCAGCGTTTTAGCGGGAGCGGAGACCCAGTACTTC.